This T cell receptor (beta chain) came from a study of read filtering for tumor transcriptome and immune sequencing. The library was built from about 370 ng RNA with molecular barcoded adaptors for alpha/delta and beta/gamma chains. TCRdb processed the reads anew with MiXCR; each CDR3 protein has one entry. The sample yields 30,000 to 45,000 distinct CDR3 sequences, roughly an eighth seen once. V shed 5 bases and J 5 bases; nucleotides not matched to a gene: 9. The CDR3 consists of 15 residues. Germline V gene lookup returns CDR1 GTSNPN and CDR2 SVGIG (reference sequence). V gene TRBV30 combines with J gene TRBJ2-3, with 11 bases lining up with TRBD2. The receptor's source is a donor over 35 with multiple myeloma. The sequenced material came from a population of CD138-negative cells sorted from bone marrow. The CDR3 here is CAWLTSGDPLDTQYF. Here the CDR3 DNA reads TGTGCCTGGTTGACTAGCGGGGACCCTTTAGATACGCAGTATTTT.